These 5 T cell receptor beta chains originate from one sample sequenced in a study of cytomegalovirus exposure and HLA in healthy donors. The primer mix had 60 Vbeta and 13 Jbeta primers. Libraries were prepared by immunoSEQ multiplex PCR; TCRdb keeps only in-frame clonotypes and omits some of them. The sample carries around 160,000 clones, roughly 70% recorded once. Sequenced input: PBMCs. The receptors come from a woman aged 40 to 49 in good health and CMV-seropositive.

J is TRBJ1-5 and V is TRBV14, with D perhaps TRBD1 (5 bases). The ends were cut back, 3 bases at V and 4 bases at J, with 7 bases in the middle. CDR3 size: 13 residues. The germline CDR1 and CDR2 sequences are SGHDN and FVKESK. Here the CDR3 DNA reads TGTGCCAGCAGCCAGACAGAGAATCAGCCCCAGCATTTT. Translated: CASSQTENQPQHF.

In this sample, this clone turned up a few times. V is TRBV19 and J is TRBJ1-5; the D gene is possibly TRBD1 (5 bases). This CDR3 is built from 17 residues. The germline V gene encodes CDR1 LNHDA and CDR2 SQIVND (reference sequence). With 0 bases removed from V and 0 bases from J, the gap between germline ends came to 12 bases. CDR3 protein: CASSIEGGLISNQPQHF. The CDR3 DNA follows: TGTGCCAGTAGTATAGAGGGGGGACTGATTAGCAATCAGCCCCAGCATTTT.

The chain couples TRBV19 to TRBJ1-4, with 9 bases matching TRBD1. CDR1 is LNHDA, CDR2 SQIVND, per germline (reference sequence). The CDR3 spans 16 residues. J was trimmed by 1 base and V by 3 bases; bases with no gene match: 3. CDR3 DNA sequence: TGTGCCAGTAGTATTGACAGGGGGAGAACTAATGAAAAACTGTTTTTT. Translated: CASSIDRGRTNEKLFF.

This chain links TRBV15 with TRBJ2-7; tentatively, D is TRBD1 (6 bases). V was trimmed by 0 bases and J by 0 bases, leaving 6 bases between them. This CDR3 is 14 amino acids long. Germline CDR1 reads LNHNV; CDR2 reads YYDKDF (reference sequence). Written as DNA, the CDR3 is TGTGCCACCAGCAGAGAGGACAGCTCCTACGAGCAGTACTTC. Protein: CATSREDSSYEQYF. The full variable domain, in which reference TRBV15 and TRBJ2-7 provide the parts outside the CDR3, is DAMVIQNPRYQVTQFGKPVTLSCSQTLNHNVMYWYQQKSSQAPKLLFHYYDKDFNNEADTPDNFQSRRPNTSFCFLDIRSPGLGDTAMYLCATSREDSSYEQYFGPGTRLTVT.

V gene TRBV5-4 combines with J gene TRBJ1-2; D may be TRBD1 (6 bases). Trimming stripped 5 bases from V and 6 bases from J, with 17 bases between. CDR1 is SGHNT and CDR2 is YYREEE in the germline V gene (reference sequence). This CDR3 has 14 residues. DNA of the CDR3: TGTGCCAGCAGGGTTAAAGGGGGTAGGAATGGCTACACCTTC. This gives the protein CASRVKGGRNGYTF.